A single sample is the source of the 5 T cell receptor beta chains below, sequenced in a study of shared clonotypes between healthy human individuals. The data were produced by immunoSEQ multiplex PCR, yet TCRdb's version contains in-frame clones alone and is incomplete. Among about 1 million clones listed, around 74% were seen once. The sample comprised memory CD4+ T cells sorted from blood. Stated subset: CD45RA-negative fraction. All receptors come from a young man in good health.

The J gene is TRBJ2-3, the V gene TRBV5-5, with 9 nucleotides matching TRBD1. CDR3 length: 16 amino acids. Germline CDR1 is SGHKS and CDR2 is YYEKEE (reference sequence). V was clipped by 3 bases and J by 1 base; unmatched bases: 6. In DNA form, the CDR3 reads TGTGCCAGCAGCTCCTTAACAGGGGGCGGCACAGATACGCAGTATTTT. This translates into CASSSLTGGGTDTQYF.

The rearrangement joins TRBV6-1 to TRBJ1-2; D gene unclear. The length of the CDR3 is 12 residues. From germline, CDR1 is MNHNS and CDR2 SASEGT. V shed 2 bases and J shed 6 bases, with 7 bases lying between them. The CDR3 DNA sequence: TGTGCCAGCAGTGAAAGGGCAGATGGCTACACCTTC. Translation gives CASSERADGYTF.

To note about this clone: Other nucleotide sequences from this sample produce the same CDR3. The V and J genes are TRBV6-6 and TRBJ2-7; D may correspond to TRBD1 or TRBD2 (5 bases each). Trimming took 4 bases from V and 0 from J, leaving 10 bases between them. Germline assignment: CDR1 MNHNY and CDR2 SVGAGI (reference sequence). The CDR3 covers 14 residues. The CDR3 DNA follows: TGTGCCAGCAGTTCCGGGACGGCCTCCTACGAGCAGTACTTC. It is translated as CASSSGTASYEQYF.

The CDR3 coding sequence is TGTGCTAGTGGTGGGACAGATAACTATGGCTACACCTTC. Protein product: CASGGTDNYGYTF. This chain joins TRBV12-5 and TRBJ1-2; 7 positions agree with TRBD1. There are 13 residues in the CDR3. Trimming at V came to 5 bases and at J to 1 base, leaving 1 base not matched to a gene. Looked up from germline, CDR1 is LGHNT and CDR2 is FRNRAP.

The chain is built from TRBV18 and TRBJ2-1; TRBD2 is a possible D gene (5 bases). In germline, CDR1 is KGHSH, CDR2 LQKENI. The CDR3 has 13 amino acids. Trimming took 3 bases from V and 6 from J, leaving 9 bases between them. The CDR3: CASSPPTSNEQFF. DNA for the CDR3: TGTGCCAGCTCACCCCCTACTAGCAATGAGCAGTTCTTC.